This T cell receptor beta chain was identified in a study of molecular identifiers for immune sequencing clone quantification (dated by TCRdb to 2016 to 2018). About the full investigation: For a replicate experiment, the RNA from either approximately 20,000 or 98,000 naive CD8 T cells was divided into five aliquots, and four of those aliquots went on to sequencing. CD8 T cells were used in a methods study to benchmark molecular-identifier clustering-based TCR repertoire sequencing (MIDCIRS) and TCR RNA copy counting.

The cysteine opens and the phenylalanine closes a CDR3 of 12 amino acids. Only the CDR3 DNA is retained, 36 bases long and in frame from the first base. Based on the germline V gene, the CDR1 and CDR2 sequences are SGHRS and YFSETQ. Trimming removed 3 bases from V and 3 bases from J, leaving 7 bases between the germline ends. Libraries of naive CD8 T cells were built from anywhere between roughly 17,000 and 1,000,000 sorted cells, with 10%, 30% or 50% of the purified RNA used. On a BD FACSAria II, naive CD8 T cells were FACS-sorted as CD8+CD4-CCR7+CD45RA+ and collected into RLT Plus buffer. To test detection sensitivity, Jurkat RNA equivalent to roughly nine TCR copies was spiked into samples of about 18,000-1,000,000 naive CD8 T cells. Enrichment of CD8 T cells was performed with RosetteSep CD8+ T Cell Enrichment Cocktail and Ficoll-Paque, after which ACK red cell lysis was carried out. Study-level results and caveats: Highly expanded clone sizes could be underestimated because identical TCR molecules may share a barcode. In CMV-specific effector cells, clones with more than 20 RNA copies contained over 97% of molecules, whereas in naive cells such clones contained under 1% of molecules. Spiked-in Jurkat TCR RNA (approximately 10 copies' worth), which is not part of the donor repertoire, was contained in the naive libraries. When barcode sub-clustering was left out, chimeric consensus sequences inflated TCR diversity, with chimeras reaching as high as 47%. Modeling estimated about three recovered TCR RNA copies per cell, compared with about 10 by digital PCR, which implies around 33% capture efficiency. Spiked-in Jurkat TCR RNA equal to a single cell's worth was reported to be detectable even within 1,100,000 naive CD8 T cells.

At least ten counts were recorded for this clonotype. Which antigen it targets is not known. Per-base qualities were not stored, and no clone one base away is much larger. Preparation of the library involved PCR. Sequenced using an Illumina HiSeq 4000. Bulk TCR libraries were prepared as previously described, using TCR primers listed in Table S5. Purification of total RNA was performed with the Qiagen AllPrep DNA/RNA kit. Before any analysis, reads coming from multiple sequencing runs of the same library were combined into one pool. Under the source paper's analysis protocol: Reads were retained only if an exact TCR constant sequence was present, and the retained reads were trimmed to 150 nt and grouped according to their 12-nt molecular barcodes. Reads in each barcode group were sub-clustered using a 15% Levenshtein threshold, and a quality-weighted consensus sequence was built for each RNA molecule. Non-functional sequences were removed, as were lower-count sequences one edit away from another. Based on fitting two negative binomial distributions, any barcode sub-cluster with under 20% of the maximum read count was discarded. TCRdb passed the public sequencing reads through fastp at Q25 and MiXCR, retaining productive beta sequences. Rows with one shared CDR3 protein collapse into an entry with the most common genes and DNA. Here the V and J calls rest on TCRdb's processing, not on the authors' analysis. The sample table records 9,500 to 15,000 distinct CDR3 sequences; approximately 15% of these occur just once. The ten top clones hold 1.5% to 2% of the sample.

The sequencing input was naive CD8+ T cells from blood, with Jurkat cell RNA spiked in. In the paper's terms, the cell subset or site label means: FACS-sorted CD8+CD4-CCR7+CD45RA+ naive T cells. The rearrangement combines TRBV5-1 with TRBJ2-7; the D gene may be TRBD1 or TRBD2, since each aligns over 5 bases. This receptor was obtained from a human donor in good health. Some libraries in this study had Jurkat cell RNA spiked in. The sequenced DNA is TGCGCCAGCAGCTGGGACGGCTACGAGCAGTACTTC. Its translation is CASSWDGYEQYF.